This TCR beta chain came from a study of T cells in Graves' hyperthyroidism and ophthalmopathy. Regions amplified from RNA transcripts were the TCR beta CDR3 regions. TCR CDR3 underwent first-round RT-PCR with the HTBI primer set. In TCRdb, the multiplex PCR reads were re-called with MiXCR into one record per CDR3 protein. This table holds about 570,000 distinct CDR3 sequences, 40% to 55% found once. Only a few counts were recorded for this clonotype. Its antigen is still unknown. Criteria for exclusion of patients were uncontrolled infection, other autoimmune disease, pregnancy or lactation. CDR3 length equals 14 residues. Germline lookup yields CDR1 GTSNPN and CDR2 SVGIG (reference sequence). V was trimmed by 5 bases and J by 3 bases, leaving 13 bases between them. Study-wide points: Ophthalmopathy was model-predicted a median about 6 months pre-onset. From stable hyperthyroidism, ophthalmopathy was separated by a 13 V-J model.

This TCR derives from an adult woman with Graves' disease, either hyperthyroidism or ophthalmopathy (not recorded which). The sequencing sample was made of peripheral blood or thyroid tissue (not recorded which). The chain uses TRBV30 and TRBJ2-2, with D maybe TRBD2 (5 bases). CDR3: CAWGLLGDTGELFF. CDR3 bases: TGTGCCTGGGGACTCCTCGGGGACACCGGGGAGCTGTTTTTT.